Below are 9 T cell receptor beta chains sequenced from a single sample in a study of blood T cells in healthy people across ages. Alongside a J-beta primer mix, a sample-barcoded 5' primer served in a second PCR lasting about 7 to 12 cycles. One entry per CDR3 protein results from TCRdb running MiXCR on the 5' RACE reads. There are approximately 900,000 distinct CDR3 sequences in the sample; 25% to 30% occur only once, and around 9.6% lies in the top ten. Separately, the same data were catalogued under a study of T cells of mothers and their children.

The sample comprised blood. The receptors derive from a woman between 35 and 50 years old in good health.

The sample holds a few counts of this clonotype. This chain joins TRBV29-1 and TRBJ1-2; D gene unclear. Trimming left V 4 bases short and J 4 bases short, with 7 bases between. CDR1 SQVTM and CDR2 ANQGSEA come from the germline V gene. This CDR3 spans 11 amino acids. CDR3 sequence: CSVVGSYGYTF. The CDR3 nucleotides are TGCAGCGTTGTAGGGTCCTATGGCTACACCTTC.

This clonotype showed up many times. V and J are TRBV20-1 and TRBJ2-1, with unresolved D. Germline CDR1 and CDR2: DFQATT and SNEGSKA (reference sequence). The germline V and J ends were trimmed by 6 bases and 2 bases, with 17 bases remaining between them. The length of the CDR3 is 15 residues. The CDR3 here is CSAPSPEKAYNEQFF. The CDR3, as DNA: TGCAGTGCCCCCTCGCCGGAAAAGGCCTACAATGAGCAGTTCTTC.

The chain uses TRBV2 and TRBJ2-6; D call uncertain. In germline, CDR1 is SNHLY, CDR2 FYNNEI. V was pared by 7 bases and J by 1 base, with 8 bases between. CDR3 length: 14 residues. CDR3 amino acids: CASIITSGANVLTF. The CDR3, as DNA: TGTGCCAGCATAATAACTTCTGGGGCCAACGTCCTGACTTTC.

The rearrangement uses TRBV6-6 and TRBJ1-1; perhaps TRBD1 as D (5 bases). The V gene lost 6 bases and the J gene lost 3 bases, with 20 bases spanning the gap. The CDR3 has 16 residues. Germline V gives CDR1 MNHNY, CDR2 SVGAGI (reference sequence). The CDR3 coding sequence is TGTGCCAGCAGCCCGAAGATGGGCAGGGACGACACTGAAGCTTTCTTT. Encoded protein: CASSPKMGRDDTEAFF.

This clonotype occurred a few times. The chain recombines TRBV2 with TRBJ1-2; D perhaps matches TRBD1 (6 bases). The CDR3 totals 16 residues. The germline V and J ends were trimmed by 6 bases and 6 bases, with 23 bases remaining between them. CDR1 and CDR2 (germline): SNHLY, FYNNEI. The CDR3 loop reads CASRIFGQSETDGYTF. The CDR3, as DNA: TGTGCCAGCAGGATTTTTGGACAGAGCGAAACGGATGGCTACACCTTC.

This clonotype was detected a few times. CDR3 sequence: CASSLWGQIDSPLHF. The CDR3 region has the DNA TGTGCCAGCAGTCTTTGGGGACAGATCGATTCACCCCTCCACTTT. V gene TRBV27 combines with J gene TRBJ1-6, with TRBD1 matching over 7 bases. Per germline, CDR1 MNHEY and CDR2 SMNVEV (reference sequence). This CDR3 comprises 15 residues. The V gene end was trimmed by 5 bases and the J gene end by 8 bases; junction bases not matched to a gene: 9.

The chain is built from TRBV2 and TRBJ2-1; the D gene is possibly TRBD2 (6 bases). V dropped 3 bases and J dropped 0 bases, with 9 bases sitting between them. Germline CDR1 SNHLY, CDR2 FYNNEI. CDR3 length: 15 amino acids. CDR3 nucleotides: TGTGCCAGCAGTGACCCCGGGAGCTCCTACAATGAGCAGTTCTTC. It encodes CASSDPGSSYNEQFF.

This clonotype was detected only a few times. This chain links TRBV12-5 with TRBJ1-4; 10 bases align to TRBD1. This CDR3 has 19 residues. Trimming cost V 5 bases and J 2 bases; bases outside gene matches: 14. Germline V gene data show CDR1 as LGHNT and CDR2 as FRNRAP. The CDR3 coding sequence is TGTGCTAGTGGTCCCCCCCAGGGGGACAGGGGCCCCACTAATGAAAAACTGTTTTTT. Encoded protein: CASGPPQGDRGPTNEKLFF.

The V gene is TRBV20-1, the J gene TRBJ1-6; unclear D gene. Germline-derived CDR1 and CDR2 are DFQATT and SNEGSKA (reference sequence). Trimming removed 3 bases at V and 7 bases at J, with 13 bases between. The CDR3 totals 14 residues. This CDR3 reads CSASTTAENSPLHF. CDR3 in DNA: TGCAGTGCTAGCACCACCGCCGAAAATTCACCCCTCCACTTT.